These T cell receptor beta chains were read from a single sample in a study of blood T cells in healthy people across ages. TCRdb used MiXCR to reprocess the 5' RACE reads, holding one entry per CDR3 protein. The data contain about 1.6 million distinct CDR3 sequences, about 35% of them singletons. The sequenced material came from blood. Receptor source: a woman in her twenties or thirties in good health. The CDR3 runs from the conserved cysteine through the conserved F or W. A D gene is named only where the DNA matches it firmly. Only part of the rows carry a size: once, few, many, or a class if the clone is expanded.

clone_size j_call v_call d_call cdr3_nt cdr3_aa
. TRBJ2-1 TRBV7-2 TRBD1 TGTGCCAGCAGGACAAAGGGACAGGGCAATGAGCAGTTCTTC CASRTKGQGNEQFF
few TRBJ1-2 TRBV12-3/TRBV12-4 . TGTGCCAGCAGTCCCGACGGGGGGGGTAACTATGGCTACACCTTC CASSPDGGGNYGYTF
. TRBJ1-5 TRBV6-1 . TGTGCCAGCAGTGATTCCGGGCGTTCCCGCAATCAGCCCCAGCATTTT CASSDSGRSRNQPQHF
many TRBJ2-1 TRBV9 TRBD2 TGTGCCAGCAGCGTAGTGGCGGGAGGCCCGGTAGATGAGCAGTTCTTC CASSVVAGGPVDEQFF
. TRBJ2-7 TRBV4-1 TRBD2 TGCGCCAGCAGCCAAGACTCCCCACTCACTAGCGGGAGGGCCTACTACGAGCAGTACTTC CASSQDSPLTSGRAYYEQYF
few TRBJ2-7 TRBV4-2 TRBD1 TGTGCCAGCACGCTAGCCAGGACAGGAGCAATTGAGCAGTACTTC CASTLARTGAIEQYF
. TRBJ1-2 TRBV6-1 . TGTGCCAGCAGTGAAATGGACTATGGCTACACCTTC CASSEMDYGYTF
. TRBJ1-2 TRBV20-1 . TGCAGTGCTAGAGACGGCCAGGGGTATGGCTACACCTTC CSARDGQGYGYTF
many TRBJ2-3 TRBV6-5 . TGTGCCAGCAGCCCGACCCTAAGGACAGATACGCAGTATTTT CASSPTLRTDTQYF
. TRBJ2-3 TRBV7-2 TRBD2 TGTGCCAGCAGCTTAACTTCTAGCGGGAGGGCCGACCTAAGCCCAGATACGCAGTATTTT CASSLTSSGRADLSPDTQYF
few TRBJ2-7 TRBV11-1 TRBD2 TGTGCCAGCAGCTTACCTCGCGGGGGGAGCTCCTACGAGCAGTACTTC CASSLPRGGSSYEQYF
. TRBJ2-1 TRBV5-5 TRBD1 TGTGCCAGCAGATTTGGACAGGGCTACAATGAGCAGTTCTTC CASRFGQGYNEQFF
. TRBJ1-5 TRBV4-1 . TGCGCCAGCAGCCAAGAGATAGGACGGCAGCCCCAGCATTTT CASSQEIGRQPQHF
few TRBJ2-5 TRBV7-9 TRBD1 TGTGCCAGCAGCCAGAGAACCAGGGGACAGGGGGCTGGAGAGACCCAGTACTTC CASSQRTRGQGAGETQYF
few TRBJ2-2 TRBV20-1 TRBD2 TGCAGTGCTATTGAGGGAGGGCCCTCCGGGGAGCTGTTTTTT CSAIEGGPSGELFF
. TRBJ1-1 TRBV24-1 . TGTGCCTCCAGTGGGCAGCACACCACTGAAGCTTTCTTT CASSGQHTTEAFF
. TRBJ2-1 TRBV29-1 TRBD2 TGCAGCGTTGATGCGGCGGGAGGGCCTGGCAATGAGCAGTTCTTC CSVDAAGGPGNEQFF
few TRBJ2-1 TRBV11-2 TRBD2 TGTGCCAGCAGCTTAAGGACTAGCGGGAGCAAGGGCTCGTTCGATGAGCAGTTCTTC CASSLRTSGSKGSFDEQFF
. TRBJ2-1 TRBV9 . TGTGCTAGCAGCGTAGACTCGAGTGCCGTCCCGTTCTTC CASSVDSSAVPFF
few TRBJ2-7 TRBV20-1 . TGCAGTGCTACCCATCCTGCTAGCAGCTCCTACGAGCAGTACTTC CSATHPASSSYEQYF
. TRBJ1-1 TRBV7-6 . TGTGCCAGCAACTCACAGAACACTGAAGCTTTCTTT CASNSQNTEAFF
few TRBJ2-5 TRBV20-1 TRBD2 TGCAGTGCTAGAGATTTATTCGGGACTAGCGGGGGGCTCCAAGAGACCCAGTACTTC CSARDLFGTSGGLQETQYF
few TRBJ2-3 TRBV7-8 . TGTGCCAGCAGCCGAGACCGGGGGTACACAGATACGCAGTATTTT CASSRDRGYTDTQYF
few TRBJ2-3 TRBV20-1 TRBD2 TGCAGTGCGAGGACTAGCGGGGCTGTAGATACGCAGTATTTT CSARTSGAVDTQYF
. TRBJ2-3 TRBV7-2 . TGTGCCAGCAGCTTAGCGCGGTTTAACACAGATACGCAGTATTTT CASSLARFNTDTQYF
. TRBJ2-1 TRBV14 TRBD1 TGTGCCAGCAGCCCGCCGAGACAGGGGGGTCCCAATGAGCAGTTCTTC CASSPPRQGGPNEQFF
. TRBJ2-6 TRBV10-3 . TGTGCCATCAGTGAAGGCAACTCTGGGGCCAACGTCCTGACTTTC CAISEGNSGANVLTF
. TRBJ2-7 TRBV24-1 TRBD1 TGTGCCACCAGTGATTTGGGGACAGTGGGGCAGTACTTC CATSDLGTVGQYF
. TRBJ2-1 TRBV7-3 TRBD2 TGTGCCAGCAGCTTTACGGGAGGAGGGGTTGAGCAGTTCTTC CASSFTGGGVEQFF
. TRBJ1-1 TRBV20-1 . TGCAGTGCTAGAGATCTGTCGAGGGGCCGCAACACTGAAGCTTTCTTT CSARDLSRGRNTEAFF
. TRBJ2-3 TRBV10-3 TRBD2 TGTGCCATCAGTGAAGAAGCACTAGCGCCTACCGGCACAGATACGCAGTATTTT CAISEEALAPTGTDTQYF
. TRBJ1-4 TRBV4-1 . TGCGCCAGCAGCCCGACACTTAGGGAAAAACTGTTTTTT CASSPTLREKLFF
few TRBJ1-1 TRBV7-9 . TGTGCCAGCAGCTCACAGGGAGTACGGACTGAAGCTTTCTTT CASSSQGVRTEAFF
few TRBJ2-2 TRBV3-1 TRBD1 TGTGCCAGCAGCAGGACAGGGAATCCCGGGGAGCTGTTTTTT CASSRTGNPGELFF
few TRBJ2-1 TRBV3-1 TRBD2 TGTGCCAGCAGCCCCGGGACTAGAAATCATCGGGAGCAGTTCTTC CASSPGTRNHREQFF